These T cell receptor beta chains were read from a single sample in a study of control samples from healthy donors and cancer patients. Profiled with immunoSEQ multiplex PCR; TCRdb holds only in-frame clones, not every one. The sample shows roughly 220,000 clones, around 94% of them seen only once. The sequenced sample was blood. The receptors derive from a man in his forties or fifties in good health. CDR3s include the opening cysteine and the closing phenylalanine or tryptophan. A D gene is named only where the DNA matches it firmly. Where a row states a size, it is once, few, many or the class of an expanded clone; other rows omit it.

J	D	V	size	DNA	CDR3
TRBJ1-3	TRBD1	TRBV9	NA	TGTGCCAGCAGCGTGACAGGGATCCCTTCTGGAAACACCATATATTTT	CASSVTGIPSGNTIYF
TRBJ2-7	NA	TRBV27	NA	TGTGCCAGCAGTTTATATCGGGGGAAAAACTCCTACGAGCAGTACTTC	CASSLYRGKNSYEQYF
TRBJ1-1	NA	TRBV18	NA	TGTGCCAGCTCACTGGGGACCTGGGTGACTGAAGCTTTCTTT	CASSLGTWVTEAFF
TRBJ2-3	NA	TRBV4-1	once	TGCGCCTCCCGAGGAGATACGCAGTATTTT	CASRGDTQYF
TRBJ2-1	NA	TRBV6-5	NA	TGTGCCAGCAGGCCCGCTGGGGACAATGAGCAGTTCTTC	CASRPAGDNEQFF
TRBJ2-5	NA	TRBV5-1	NA	TGCGCCAGCAGTGGGGGCTCAGGGGAGACCCAGTACTTC	CASSGGSGETQYF
TRBJ2-6	NA	TRBV24-1	NA	TGTGCCACCAGTGGAGGGCGCGGAGGGACCATCTCTGGGGCCAACGTCCTGACTTTC	CATSGGRGGTISGANVLTF
TRBJ1-6	NA	TRBV18	NA	TGTGCCAGCTCACCCGAAAGGGACTCCAATTCACCCCTCCACTTT	CASSPERDSNSPLHF
TRBJ1-6	NA	TRBV28	NA	TGTGCCAGCAGTCTCGGTAGCTCCTATAATTCACCCCTCCACTTT	CASSLGSSYNSPLHF
TRBJ2-1	NA	TRBV18	NA	TGTGCCAGCTCTCCCTCGAGGGATGGGCAGTTCTTC	CASSPSRDGQFF
TRBJ2-1	NA	TRBV3-1/TRBV3-2	NA	TGTGCCAGCAGCCAAGAAAGAGCTAGACCAGATAGCTCCTACAATGAGCAGTTCTTC	CASSQERARPDSSYNEQFF
TRBJ1-4	NA	TRBV3-1/TRBV3-2	NA	TGTGCCAGCAGCCGATCGAGAGCAACTAATGAAAAACTGTTTTTT	CASSRSRATNEKLFF
TRBJ1-6	NA	TRBV6-5	once	TGTGCCAGCAGTTATTCGCAGGGCTATAATTCACCCCTCCACTTT	CASSYSQGYNSPLHF
TRBJ2-3	TRBD1	TRBV5-1	NA	TGCGCCAGCAGCTTTACAGGGGGCTCAGATACGCAGTATTTT	CASSFTGGSDTQYF
TRBJ2-1	NA	TRBV24-1	NA	TGTGCCACCAGTGATTTGGGCAGGAATGATGAGCAGTTCTTC	CATSDLGRNDEQFF
TRBJ2-2	NA	TRBV19	NA	TGTGCCAGTAGTATAGTTTACGCCGGGGAGCTGTTTTTT	CASSIVYAGELFF
TRBJ1-1	TRBD1	TRBV10-3	NA	TGTGCCATCAGTGAGGGGACAGGGGGGACTGAAGCTTTCTTT	CAISEGTGGTEAFF
TRBJ1-1	NA	TRBV28	NA	TGTGCCAGCAGTGCCCCCGCGACAGGGAACACTGAAGCTTTCTTT	CASSAPATGNTEAFF
TRBJ1-5	TRBD1	TRBV19	NA	TGTGCCAGTAGTGCCATAGACAGGGGGGATCAGCCCCAGCATTTT	CASSAIDRGDQPQHF
TRBJ2-7	TRBD1	TRBV5-1	NA	TGCGCCAGCAGCTTGGGGACAGGGGAAAGCGAGCAGTACTTC	CASSLGTGESEQYF
TRBJ2-2	TRBD2	TRBV5-1	NA	TGCGCCAGCAGCTTGGCCCAGGGCGGGGGAAACCCGAACACCGGGGAGCTGTTTTTT	CASSLAQGGGNPNTGELFF
TRBJ2-7	NA	TRBV24-1	NA	TGTGCCACCAGTGCCCCGGGGAGGGGGTATCTCTACGAGCAGTACTTC	CATSAPGRGYLYEQYF
TRBJ1-2	NA	TRBV19	NA	TGTGCCAGTAGTATAGATTTGGGGCCAAACTATGGCTACACCTTC	CASSIDLGPNYGYTF
TRBJ1-1	NA	TRBV9	NA	TGTGCCAGCACCCGTAGTGGGGGGCCGGACACTGAAGCTTTCTTT	CASTRSGGPDTEAFF
TRBJ2-2	NA	TRBV6-5	NA	TGTGCCAGCAGGGCTGGGTGGACCGGGGAGCTGTTTTTT	CASRAGWTGELFF
TRBJ2-5	NA	TRBV5-6	NA	TGTGCCAGCAAGGGATCGGGGGCGGTGCTAGAGACCCAGTACTTC	CASKGSGAVLETQYF
TRBJ1-1	NA	TRBV27	NA	TGTGCCAGCAGGCCCACTGGACAGCATGAAGCTTTCTTT	CASRPTGQHEAFF
TRBJ1-5	NA	TRBV5-5	NA	TGTGCCAGCAGCTTGGAAGGTAGTCAGCCCCAGCATTTT	CASSLEGSQPQHF
TRBJ2-3	TRBD2	TRBV3-1/TRBV3-2	NA	TGTGCCAGCAGCCAAGGGACTAGCAAGGCAGATACGCAGTATTTT	CASSQGTSKADTQYF
TRBJ1-1	TRBD1	TRBV9	once	TGTGCCAGTAACCCTTCAGGGGGCCGCACTGAAGCTTTCTTT	CASNPSGGRTEAFF
TRBJ1-2	TRBD1	TRBV18	NA	TGTGCCAGCTCACCACAGGGGGCCCTTAACTATGGCTACACCTTC	CASSPQGALNYGYTF
TRBJ2-4	NA	TRBV12-3/TRBV12-4	NA	TGTGCCAGCACAGACGGAGACAAAAACATTCAGTACTTC	CASTDGDKNIQYF
TRBJ1-1	NA	TRBV7-2	NA	TGTGCCACCCACAGAGGGGGGCTCACTGAAGCTTTCTTT	CATHRGGLTEAFF
TRBJ1-4	TRBD1	TRBV2	NA	TGTGCCAGCAGAACCGGGACAGTCAATGAAAAACTGTTTTTT	CASRTGTVNEKLFF
TRBJ1-3	TRBD1	TRBV4-2	NA	TGTGCCAGCACCCGGGACAGCGACTCTGGAAACACCATATATTTT	CASTRDSDSGNTIYF
TRBJ1-1	NA	TRBV10-3	NA	TGTGCCATCAGTGAGGAGGGTCGGAACACTGAAGCTTTCTTT	CAISEEGRNTEAFF
TRBJ1-1	NA	TRBV7-3	few	TGTGCCAGCAGCTCGACCGTTGGGGGAAACACTGAAGCTTTCTTT	CASSSTVGGNTEAFF
TRBJ1-1	NA	TRBV19	few	TGTGCCAGTAGACCCCTAGGCTTGAACACTGAAGCTTTCTTT	CASRPLGLNTEAFF